The 19 T cell receptor beta chains in this list originate from one sample, sequenced in a study of T cell clonality in common variable immunodeficiency (dated by TCRdb to between 2015 and 2017). Broad study findings and their caveats: CVID TCRbeta sequences reportedly showed fewer deletions and N-nucleotide insertions and lacked highly modified clones with 13 or more V deletions.

The library relied on the immunoSEQ multiplex PCR assay. The table comes from immuneACCESS by way of TCRdb, which keeps in-frame sequences with V and J called. Part of the clones is missing from these tables; in studies checked, under half for an unresolved V gene and the rest for unknown reasons. This sample is represented by under 20,000 clones, with no singletons among them. The ten biggest clones cover around 6.3% of the sample. The antigens these receptors bind are not known. Input material: peripheral blood mononuclear cells. Every receptor here comes from a human donor with common variable immunodeficiency.

This clone was seen at least ten times. The CDR3 protein is CASSLVQVLANVLTF. The sequenced CDR3 bases are TGTGCCAGCAGCTTGGTCCAGGTACTGGCCAACGTC. The chain combines TRBV5-6 with TRBJ2-6; no reliable D call. The CDR3 end is not reached by the read, which stops 3 residues before it; the germline J gene fills it in. The V end was cut by 0 bases, the J end by 6 bases, with 10 bases between. Germline V CDR1 and CDR2: SGHDT, YYEEEE. This CDR3 region has 15 residues. Combining the CDR3 with reference TRBV5-6 and TRBJ2-6 gives the whole variable domain DAGVTQSPTHLIKTRGQQVTLRCSPKSGHDTVSWYQQALGQGPQFIFQYYEEEERQRGNFPDRFSGHQFPNYSSELNVNALLLGDSALYLCASSLVQVLANVLTFGAGSRLTVL.

The CDR3 sequence: CASSLTGGYNSPLHF. The sequenced CDR3 bases are TGTGCCAGCAGCTTAACGGGGGGTTATAATTCACCC. This sequence joins TRBV7-3 and TRBJ1-6, with a weak D call TRBD1 (5 bases). The read finishes 3 residues shy of the CDR3 end, and the germline J gene is used to complete it. Deletions cut 0 bases from V and 4 bases from J, with 7 bases between. Germline V gene data show CDR1 as SGHTA and CDR2 as FQGTGA. This CDR3 contains 15 residues.

Only a few counts were recorded for this clone. The CDR3 is cut off 3 residues early in the read; its end comes from the germline J gene. This chain joins TRBV6-2 or TRBV6-3 and TRBJ2-5; D possibly corresponds to TRBD1 (6 bases). The V gene lost 6 bases and the J gene lost 1 base, with 15 bases spanning the gap. The CDR3 has 15 residues. From germline, CDR1 is MNHEY and CDR2 SVGEGT. CDR3 bases read: TGTGCCAGCAGGACAGGATTGGGGTCCCAAGAGACC. Its protein is CASRTGLGSQET. The whole CDR3 sequence reads CASRTGLGSQETQYF.

This clone has just a few counts. The read ends 3 residues early relative to the CDR3; the germline J gene fills the gap. This rearrangement joins TRBV7-3 to TRBJ2-3; D might be TRBD1 (5 bases). The CDR3 totals 15 residues. Germline-derived CDR1 and CDR2 are SGHTA and FQGTGA. The germline V and J ends were trimmed by 2 bases and 6 bases, with 15 bases remaining between them. The part of the CDR3 DNA that was read is TGTGCCAGCAGCTTAGGTGCAGGGCTGGGGGATACG. This gives the protein CASSLGAGLGDT. The full-length CDR3 reads as CASSLGAGLGDTQYF.

As regards this clone: The DNA ends 3 residues before the CDR3 does, and the rest of the CDR3 is filled in from the germline J gene. The chain joins TRBV5-1 to TRBJ2-7; maybe TRBD2 (6 bases). Germline values: CDR1 SGHRS, CDR2 YFSETQ. The CDR3 is 15 residues long. The germline V and J ends were trimmed by 1 base and 3 bases, with 14 bases remaining between them. The CDR3 sequence: CASSLRSGVDYEQYF. CDR3 bases read: TGCGCCAGCAGCTTGCGGTCGGGGGTGGACTACGAG.

This clone is medium-sized by share. From the germline J gene comes the end of the CDR3, since the read stops 3 residues before it. The V gene is TRBV15, the J gene TRBJ2-2, with TRBD1 matching over 9 bases. This CDR3 comprises 16 residues. Germline V lookup: CDR1 LNHNV, CDR2 YYDKDF (reference sequence). J lost 5 bases, V lost 0 bases, and 4 bases had no gene match. Partial CDR3 DNA: TGTGCCACCAGCAGAGATCAGGGGACAGGGACCGGGGAG. Encoded protein: CATSRDQGTGTGE. The whole CDR3 protein is CATSRDQGTGTGELFF.

This clone has at least ten counts. The missing CDR3 end, 3 residues past where the read stops, is filled in from the germline J gene. The chain carries TRBV29-1 and TRBJ2-4, with 9 bases aligning to TRBD1. Germline loops: CDR1 SQVTM, CDR2 ANQGSEA. This CDR3 contains 13 residues. V shed 3 bases, J shed 8 bases, and the junction held 5 bases outside the gene matches. CDR3 in amino acids: CSVDLGQGYIQYF. The CDR3 bases that were read are TGCAGCGTTGATCTGGGACAGGGTTACATT.

This clone has a count of ten or more. From the germline J gene comes the end of the CDR3, since the read stops 3 residues before it. This chain connects TRBV10-3 to TRBJ2-2; 10 positions agree with TRBD1. Germline V lookup: CDR1 ENHRY, CDR2 SYGVKD. The junction had 2 bases not matched to a gene; V was cut back by 4 bases and J by 6 bases. CDR3 size: 14 residues. The sequenced part of the CDR3 DNA is TGTGCCATCAGTGGACAGGGGGCGGCCGGGGAG. Residues: CAISGQGAAGE. The whole CDR3 reads CAISGQGAAGELFF.

This clone has a handful of counts. The read stops 3 residues short of the end of the CDR3; the missing end is completed from the germline J gene. The V gene is TRBV6-2 or TRBV6-3, the J gene TRBJ2-7, with TRBD2 matching 11 bases. Per the germline V gene, CDR1 is MNHEY and CDR2 is SVGEGT. The CDR3 totals 14 residues. V was clipped by 4 bases and J by 6 bases; unmatched bases: 5. The CDR3 bases that were read are TGTGCCAGCAGTTTAGCGGGAGGGTCTTCCGAG. Translating gives CASSLAGGSSE. In full, the CDR3 reads CASSLAGGSSEQYF.

There are many counts of this clone. The DNA ends 3 residues before the CDR3 does, and the rest of the CDR3 is filled in from the germline J gene. V is TRBV7-3 and J is TRBJ2-1, with a tentative D call TRBD2 (6 bases). Between the trimmed V and J ends, which lost 5 bases and 4 bases, there was a span of 18 bases. Per the germline V gene, CDR1 is SGHTA and CDR2 is FQGTGA. This CDR3 region has 16 residues. The CDR3 bases that were read are TGTGCCAGCAGCCCTATTTGGCTAGCGCAATACAATGAG. Its translation: CASSPIWLAQYNE. Given in full, the CDR3 is CASSPIWLAQYNEQFF.

This clone was seen at least ten times. The sequence runs out 3 residues before the end of the CDR3; the remainder is reconstructed from the germline J gene. V and J are TRBV30 and TRBJ2-7, with 10 bases matching TRBD1. V gave up 2 bases and J gave up 3 bases; unmatched junction bases: 1. The CDR3 covers 13 residues. The germline V gene encodes CDR1 GTSNPN and CDR2 SVGIG (reference sequence). The CDR3 sequence: CAWSRTGGYEQYF. The sequenced CDR3 bases are TGTGCCTGGAGTAGGACAGGGGGCTACGAG.

This clone has a handful of counts. Sequencing ends 3 residues short of the CDR3 end; the germline J gene provides the rest. V gene TRBV7-8 combines with J gene TRBJ2-3; 11 nucleotides align to TRBD2. The CDR3 has 14 residues. V was clipped by 3 bases and J by 5 bases; unmatched bases: 1. Germline CDR1 and CDR2: SGHVS and FQNEAQ. The CDR3 DNA, read in part, is TGTGCCAGCAGCTTGACTAGCGGGGTAGATACG. It specifies CASSLTSGVDT. The entire CDR3 protein is CASSLTSGVDTQYF. The entire variable domain, with the rest obtained from reference TRBV7-8 and TRBJ2-3, is as follows: GAGVSQSPRYKVAKRGQDVALRCDPISGHVSLFWYQQALGQGPEFLTYFQNEAQLDKSGLPSDRFFAERPEGSVSTLKIQRTQQEDSAVYLCASSLTSGVDTQYFGPGTRLTVL.

This clone was seen repeatedly, ten times or more. The read falls 3 residues short of the CDR3 end, and the missing part is taken from the germline J gene. The chain combines TRBV6-2 or TRBV6-3 with TRBJ1-1; no clear D. The CDR3 consists of 17 residues. Germline V lookup: CDR1 MNHEY, CDR2 SVGEGT. Between the trimmed V and J ends, which lost 2 bases and 5 bases, there was a span of 21 bases. The DNA read from the CDR3 is TGTGCCAGCAGTTACCCGCCTTATGACCGGCCGCGGACTGAA. This sequence encodes CASSYPPYDRPRTE. In full, the CDR3 is CASSYPPYDRPRTEAFF.

At least ten counts were recorded for this clone. The CDR3 end is not reached by the read, which stops 3 residues before it; the germline J gene fills it in. J is TRBJ1-3 and V is TRBV14; 7 bases line up with TRBD1. This CDR3 region has 15 residues. V shed 4 bases, J shed 4 bases, and the junction held 7 bases outside the gene matches. In germline, CDR1 is SGHDN, CDR2 FVKESK. This chain's CDR3 is CASSRVTGVGNTIYF. The CDR3 bases that were read are TGTGCCAGCAGCCGAGTCACAGGGGTCGGAAACACC.

The sample holds many counts of this clone. The missing CDR3 end, 3 residues past where the read stops, is filled in from the germline J gene. The rearrangement links TRBV12-3 or TRBV12-4 to TRBJ2-7; 11 bases map to TRBD2. The CDR3 sequence is 16 residues long. J was trimmed by 2 bases and V by 4 bases; bases with no gene match: 7. The sequenced CDR3 bases are TGTGCCAGCAGTTCTAGGTTTAGCGGGGGGGCCTACGAG. Translation: CASSSRFSGGAYE. The whole CDR3 sequence is CASSSRFSGGAYEQYF.

On this clone itself: From the germline J gene comes the end of the CDR3, since the read stops 3 residues before it. The chain recombines TRBV30 with TRBJ2-7; D is ambiguous. The CDR3 consists of 11 residues. Germline CDR1 GTSNPN, CDR2 SVGIG (reference sequence). Trimming removed 3 bases at V and 4 bases at J, with 7 bases between. CDR3 protein: CAWSPGYEQYF. The CDR3 DNA, read in part, is TGTGCCTGGAGCCCAGGTTACGAG. The full variable domain, rest sourced from reference TRBV30 and TRBJ2-7, is SQTIHQWPATLVQPVGSPLSLECTVEGTSNPNLYWYRQAAGRGLQLLFYSVGIGQISSEVPQNLSASRPQDRQFILSSKKLLLSDSGFYLCAWSPGYEQYFGPGTRLTVT.

In this sample, this clone turned up a few times. The missing CDR3 end, 3 residues past where the read stops, is filled in from the germline J gene. The gene calls are TRBV6-2 or TRBV6-3 and TRBJ1-2; 7 bases are shared with TRBD1. Germline loops: CDR1 MNHEY, CDR2 SVGEGT. Trimming at V came to 10 bases and at J to 2 bases, leaving 13 bases not matched to a gene. This CDR3 has 15 residues. CDR3: CANPFRGQLNYGYTF. The part of the CDR3 DNA that was read is TGTGCCAACCCCTTCCGGGGACAGTTAAACTATGGC.

This clone was recorded a few times. The read ends 3 residues early relative to the CDR3; the germline J gene fills the gap. J is TRBJ2-7 and V is TRBV7-6; 9 positions agree with TRBD1. J gave up 6 bases and V 5 bases, and 11 bases lay outside the gene matches. CDR3 size: 15 residues. Per germline, CDR1 SGHVS and CDR2 FNYEAQ. Incomplete CDR3 DNA: TGTGCCAGCAGCCCTCGACAGGGGGGCTCGGTCGAG. Its translation: CASSPRQGGSVE. The full CDR3 is CASSPRQGGSVEQYF. Drawing the rest from reference TRBV7-6 and TRBJ2-7, the complete variable domain is GAGVSQSPRYKVTKRGQDVALRCDPISGHVSLYWYRQALGQGPEFLTYFNYEAQQDKSGLPNDRFSAERPEGSISTLTIQRTEQRDSAMYRCASSPRQGGSVEQYFGPGTRLTVT.

This clone has ten or more counts. Read sequence stops 3 residues before the CDR3 end, and the germline J gene provides the missing end. V gene TRBV29-1 combines with J gene TRBJ2-5; 8 bases fit TRBD2. Germline assignment: CDR1 SQVTM and CDR2 ANQGSEA. CDR3 length: 14 residues. V lost 5 bases and J lost 5; bases outside the gene matches: 10. The DNA read from the CDR3 is TGCAGCGTTACCGGGACTAGAGAGTGGGAGACC. Protein product: CSVTGTREWET. The complete CDR3 reads CSVTGTREWETQYF.